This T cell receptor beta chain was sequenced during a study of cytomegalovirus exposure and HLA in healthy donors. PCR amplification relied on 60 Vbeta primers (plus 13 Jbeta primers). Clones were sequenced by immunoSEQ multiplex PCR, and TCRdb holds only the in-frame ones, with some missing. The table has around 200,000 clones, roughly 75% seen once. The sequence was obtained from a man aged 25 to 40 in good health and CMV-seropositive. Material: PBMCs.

The CDR3 loop is CATSRDRLAGEQYF. In DNA form, the CDR3 reads TGTGCCACCAGCAGAGATCGACTAGCGGGAGAGCAGTACTTC. The chain uses TRBV15 and TRBJ2-5, with 12 bases that match TRBD2. The CDR3 consists of 14 residues. CDR1 and CDR2 from the germline V gene are LNHNV and YYDKDF (reference sequence). The ends lost 0 bases at V and 11 bases at J; junction bases unmatched: 4.